The next 18 T cell receptor beta chains were all read from a single sample in a study of T cells in Graves' hyperthyroidism and ophthalmopathy. RNA transcripts served as the template for amplifying TCR beta CDR3 regions. The HTBI primer set served for first-round RT-PCR of the TCR CDR3. TCRdb analysed the multiplex PCR reads with MiXCR anew, one entry per CDR3 protein. The data contain about 400,000 distinct CDR3 sequences, 15% to 19% of them singletons. Sequencing input: blood. Receptors originate from a woman aged 18-29 years with Graves' hyperthyroidism.

This clonotype occurred many times. The chain links TRBV7-8 to TRBJ1-5; D gene uncertain. The CDR3 sequence is 14 residues long. Germline V lookup: CDR1 SGHVS, CDR2 FQNEAQ. V gave up 3 bases and J gave up 0 bases, with 6 bases separating them. CDR3 DNA: TGTGCCAGCAGCTTCAGAAATAGCAATCAGCCCCAGCATTTT. Translation gives CASSFRNSNQPQHF.

This clonotype was seen only a few times. The chain has TRBV5-1 and TRBJ2-7, with D perhaps assigned TRBD1 or TRBD2 (5 bases each). Germline V gene data show CDR1 as SGHRS and CDR2 as YFSETQ. The CDR3 runs 14 residues. Trimming pared 1 base from V and 1 base from J, leaving 9 bases between. The CDR3 bases are TGCGCCAGCAGCTTGCTGGGGGAATCCTACGAGCAGTACTTC. It encodes CASSLLGESYEQYF.

This clonotype was counted ten times or more. V gene TRBV7-3 combines with J gene TRBJ2-1, with 7 bases matching TRBD2. The CDR3 totals 13 residues. Germline CDR1 SGHTA, CDR2 FQGTGA. V was clipped by 8 bases and J by 1 base; unmatched bases: 2. The CDR3 here is CASGGGSYNEQFF. The CDR3 DNA sequence: TGTGCCAGCGGGGGGGGATCCTACAATGAGCAGTTCTTC.

This clonotype occurred many times. The chain is built from TRBV15 and TRBJ2-2; TRBD1 matches at 8 bases. Trimming took 4 bases from V and 4 from J; bases not matched to a gene: 5. Germline-derived CDR1 and CDR2 are LNHNV and YYDKDF (reference sequence). The CDR3 length is 15 residues. CDR3 in amino acids: CATSTTRGRTGELFF. As DNA, the CDR3 is TGTGCCACCAGCACGACCAGGGGGCGCACCGGGGAGCTGTTTTTT.

Many counts were recorded for this clonotype. The chain has TRBV7-3 and TRBJ2-4; 8 bases are shared with TRBD1. Trimming took 5 bases from V and 6 from J; bases not matched to a gene: 3. Per germline, CDR1 SGHTA and CDR2 FQGTGA. The CDR3 spans 13 residues. CDR3 amino acids: CASSPGGGNIQYF. Written as DNA, the CDR3 is TGTGCCAGCAGCCCAGGGGGCGGAAACATTCAGTACTTC. Based on the CDR3 plus reference TRBV7-3 and TRBJ2-4, the full variable domain is GAGVSQTPSNKVTEKGKYVELRCDPISGHTALYWYRQSLGQGPEFLIYFQGTGAADDSGLPNDRFFAVRPEGSVSTLKIQRTERGDSAVYLCASSPGGGNIQYFGAGTRLSVL.

This clonotype was seen repeatedly, ten times or more. The rearrangement uses TRBV20-1 and TRBJ2-1, with 9 nucleotides matching TRBD2. Germline loops: CDR1 DFQATT, CDR2 SNEGSKA (reference sequence). Losses at the gene ends were 6 bases for V and 11 bases for J; bases not matched to a gene: 8. CDR3 length: 12 amino acids. The CDR3 region is CSAEELAGQQFF. In DNA form, the CDR3 reads TGCAGTGCGGAGGAACTAGCGGGTCAGCAGTTCTTC.

This clonotype occurred many times. This CDR3 is CASSRGLSETQYF. The CDR3 DNA reads TGTGCCAGCAGCCGGGGACTATCGGAGACCCAGTACTTC. The chain employs TRBV6-1 and TRBJ2-5, with 7 nucleotides matching TRBD2. This CDR3 has 13 amino acids. The germline CDR1 and CDR2 sequences are MNHNS and SASEGT. With V trimmed by 6 bases and J by 5 bases, 6 bases remained unmatched.

Details on this clonotype: It may be a read error: a sequence one base away is much more abundant. The chain recombines TRBV4-1 with TRBJ2-3, with D unresolved. CDR3 size: 14 residues. Germline-derived CDR1 and CDR2 are MGHRA and YSYEKL. The CDR3 nucleotides read TGCGCCAGCAGCCAAGATTCCGGTACAGATACGCTGTATTTT. It translates to CASSQDSGTDTLYF.

At least ten counts were recorded for this clonotype. The gene calls are TRBV12-3 or TRBV12-4 and TRBJ1-5, with D possibly being TRBD1 (6 bases). V lost 1 base and J lost 0, with 16 bases in between. The CDR3 length is 18 residues. The CDR3 nucleotides are TGTGCCAGCAGTTTAGGTCCGCAGGGACAATATAGCAATCAGCCCCAGCATTTT. Translation gives CASSLGPQGQYSNQPQHF.

V is TRBV7-6 and J is TRBJ2-2, with 13 nucleotides matching TRBD2. The V gene's germline CDR1 is SGHVS and CDR2 FNYEAQ. There are 18 residues in the CDR3. Trimming removed 7 bases from V and 5 bases from J; junction bases left unmatched: 13. The CDR3 sequence: CASTLNPTSGRFTGELFF. CDR3 sequence (DNA): TGTGCCAGCACCCTCAATCCGACTAGCGGGAGGTTTACCGGGGAGCTGTTTTTT.

This clonotype was picked up a small number of times. The chain joins TRBV4-1 to TRBJ1-5, with no clear D. The germline CDR1 and CDR2 sequences are MGHRA and YSYEKL. V lost 0 bases to trimming and J lost 0 bases, with 12 bases between them. The CDR3 spans 17 residues. The CDR3 region is CASSQDPAQYSNQPQHF. The CDR3 bases are TGCGCCAGCAGCCAAGATCCCGCCCAGTATAGCAATCAGCCCCAGCATTTT.

As to this clonotype: Its ends do not fully match the called genes, so a read error is possible. The chain recombines TRBV28 with TRBJ1-5; 10 bases fit TRBD1. This CDR3 comprises 15 residues. Per the germline V gene, CDR1 is MDHEN and CDR2 is SYDVKM. The DNA of the CDR3 is TGTGCCTGCAGACGACAGGGGGCAAGCGATCAGCCGCAGCATTTT. Protein product: CACRRQGASDQPQHF.

This clonotype was picked up many times. CDR3 nucleotides: TGTGCCAGCAGTTACTCCTCAGAAGGCTATGGCTACACCTTC. This sequence encodes CASSYSSEGYGYTF. The rearrangement links TRBV6-5 to TRBJ1-2; D is uncertain. This CDR3 spans 14 amino acids. Looked up from germline, CDR1 is MNHEY and CDR2 is SVGAGI. The ends were cut back, 0 bases at V and 4 bases at J, with 9 bases in the middle.

This clonotype has at least ten counts. The chain is built from TRBV30 and TRBJ2-3; 11 nucleotides match TRBD2. CDR3 length: 15 residues. Trimming cost V 5 bases and J 3 bases; bases outside gene matches: 7. Germline CDR1 reads GTSNPN; CDR2 reads SVGIG (reference sequence). The CDR3 loop reads CAWGTLAGATDTQYF. As DNA, the CDR3 is TGTGCCTGGGGGACACTAGCGGGAGCGACAGATACGCAGTATTTT.

The V call is TRBV5-8, the J call TRBJ1-2; tentative D call: TRBD1 (6 bases). Germline V lookup: CDR1 SGHTS, CDR2 YDEGEE. Trimming left V 4 bases short and J 3 bases short, with 16 bases between. The CDR3 is 15 residues long. As DNA, the CDR3 is TGTGCCAGCAGCCGAGAACCCACAGGGTACTATGGCTACACCTTC. Translation gives CASSREPTGYYGYTF.

This clonotype appeared once. Possible read error: a much larger clone is one base away. The chain employs TRBV18 and TRBJ2-1; 10 bases line up with TRBD2. CDR1 is KGHSH, CDR2 LQKENI, per germline. The CDR3 is 15 amino acids. The CDR3 loop is CASSPGSGRANEQSF. Written as DNA, the CDR3 is TGTGCCAGCTCCCCCGGAAGCGGGAGGGCGAATGAGCAGTCCTTC. The variable domain in full, completed from reference TRBV18 and TRBJ2-1, reads NAGVMQNPRHLVRRRGQEARLRCSPMKGHSHVYWYRQLPEEGLKFMVYLQKENIIDESGMPKERFSAEFPKEGPSILRIQQVVRGDSAAYFCASSPGSGRANEQSFGPGTRLTVL.

The V call is TRBV28, the J call TRBJ1-5; possible D gene TRBD1, 5 bases. The CDR3 spans 14 residues. CDR1 is MDHEN and CDR2 is SYDVKM in the germline V gene. V was cut by 5 bases and J by 6 bases, with 14 bases left in between. The CDR3 DNA sequence: TGTGCCAGCAGTATGTCGGGGCAGGCTCAGCCCCAGCATTTT. Translating gives CASSMSGQAQPQHF.

This clonotype was recorded at least ten times. This chain links TRBV5-5 with TRBJ2-7; 10 positions agree with TRBD1. Germline V CDR1 and CDR2: SGHKS, YYEKEE (reference sequence). V shed 4 bases, J shed 6 bases, and the junction held 4 bases outside the gene matches. This CDR3 has 13 amino acids. The CDR3 coding sequence is TGTGCCAGCAGCCCCGACAGGGGGCTCGAGCAGTACTTC. It codes for CASSPDRGLEQYF.